These T cell receptor beta chains were read from a single sample in a study of T cells after yellow fever vaccination. TCRdb processed the 5' RACE reads anew with MiXCR; each CDR3 protein has one entry. The data show approximately 330,000 distinct CDR3 sequences, with 9.5% to 15% seen just once and about 3% held by the top ten. The sample consisted of CD4+ T cells sorted from PBMCs, taken 15 days after the yellow fever booster vaccination. These receptors all stem from a man between 18 and 35 years old who received the YFV17D yellow fever vaccine. Each CDR3 is given with its conserved first and last residue. D genes are given only for firm matches. The size field is filled for only some rows; it gives once, few, many or a size class.

V: TRBV19; size: -; D: TRBD1; J: TRBJ1-5; DNA: TGTGCCAGTAGGCCGACAGGGAACGGAAATCAGCCCCAGCATTTT; CDR3: CASRPTGNGNQPQHF
V: TRBV29-1; size: many; D: TRBD1; J: TRBJ2-1; DNA: TGCAGCGTAGACAGGGATTACAATGAGCAGTTCTTC; CDR3: CSVDRDYNEQFF
V: TRBV28; size: many; D: -; J: TRBJ1-1; DNA: TGTGCCAGCAGCTCGGACAGTAACACTGAAGCTTTCTTT; CDR3: CASSSDSNTEAFF
V: TRBV12-3/TRBV12-4; size: -; D: -; J: TRBJ2-3; DNA: TGTGCCAGCGGTCTGACCGGCACAGATACGCAGTATTTT; CDR3: CASGLTGTDTQYF
V: TRBV24-1; size: many; D: TRBD1; J: TRBJ2-1; DNA: TGTGCCACCAGTGGTCCGACAGGGTTGGGGAATGAGCAGTTCTTC; CDR3: CATSGPTGLGNEQFF
V: TRBV20-1; size: -; D: TRBD1; J: TRBJ2-2; DNA: TGCAGTGCTAGAAGGACAGGGGGAACCGGGGAGCTGTTTTTT; CDR3: CSARRTGGTGELFF
V: TRBV4-3; size: many; D: -; J: TRBJ2-1; DNA: TGCGCCAGCAGCCAAGTAGGGCCGGGCTCCTACAATGAGCAGTTCTTC; CDR3: CASSQVGPGSYNEQFF
V: TRBV12-3/TRBV12-4; size: few; D: TRBD2; J: TRBJ2-2; DNA: TGTGCCAGCAGTAATAGCGGGGGGGCCAACACCGGGGAGCTGTTTTTT; CDR3: CASSNSGGANTGELFF
V: TRBV7-9; size: -; D: -; J: TRBJ1-4; DNA: TGTGCCAGCAGCTTAGTTTTGTCTTTGGAAAAACTGTTTTTT; CDR3: CASSLVLSLEKLFF
V: TRBV5-5; size: -; D: -; J: TRBJ1-6; DNA: TGTGCCAGCAGCTTGGCTATGGGAGGCTCCTATAATTCACCCCTCCACTTT; CDR3: CASSLAMGGSYNSPLHF
V: TRBV11-2; size: few; D: -; J: TRBJ2-1; DNA: TGTGCCAGCAGCTTAATGGGGGGCTCCTACAATGAGCAGTTCTTC; CDR3: CASSLMGGSYNEQFF
V: TRBV5-4; size: -; D: -; J: TRBJ1-4; DNA: TGTGCCAGCAGCTTGGACGCCCCCGGGGTCGATGAAAAACTGTTTTTT; CDR3: CASSLDAPGVDEKLFF
V: TRBV6-4; size: few; D: -; J: TRBJ2-3; DNA: TGTGCCAGCAGTGGCTCCTCTAGCACAGATACGCAGTATTTT; CDR3: CASSGSSSTDTQYF
V: TRBV7-9; size: many; D: -; J: TRBJ1-1; DNA: TGTGCCAGCAGCCCCCGGGCAGGACAATACACTGAAGCTTTCTTT; CDR3: CASSPRAGQYTEAFF
V: TRBV10-3; size: few; D: -; J: TRBJ1-1; DNA: TGTGCCATCAGTGAGCGGGGGGAGAACACTGAAGCTTTCTTT; CDR3: CAISERGENTEAFF
V: TRBV7-7; size: few; D: TRBD1; J: TRBJ2-5; DNA: TGTGCCAGCAGCGTTCAGGGGGCGAGGGAGACCCAGTACTTC; CDR3: CASSVQGARETQYF
V: TRBV12-5; size: -; D: TRBD1; J: TRBJ1-5; DNA: TGTGCTAGTGGTTTGATTCCCACAGGGGCAAGGCGCCAGCCCCAGCATTTT; CDR3: CASGLIPTGARRQPQHF
V: TRBV12-3/TRBV12-4; size: -; D: -; J: TRBJ1-3; DNA: TGTGCCAGCAGGCCCCCCCGGGAGAGAAACACCATATATTTT; CDR3: CASRPPRERNTIYF
V: TRBV18; size: -; D: -; J: TRBJ2-5; DNA: TGTGCCAGCTCACCATACGGACGCGGCGGGGGCTTGGAGACCCAGTACTTC; CDR3: CASSPYGRGGGLETQYF
V: TRBV18; size: many; D: -; J: TRBJ1-4; DNA: TGTGCCAGCTCACCACAGGGAACTAATGAAAAACTGTTTTTT; CDR3: CASSPQGTNEKLFF
V: TRBV12-3/TRBV12-4; size: -; D: -; J: TRBJ1-5; DNA: TGTGCCAGCAGTTTCGCGGTAGATCAGCCCCAGCATTTT; CDR3: CASSFAVDQPQHF
V: TRBV14; size: few; D: -; J: TRBJ1-1; DNA: TGTGCCAGCAGCCTCGGGGGGGGCCTCATGAACACTGAAGCTTTCTTT; CDR3: CASSLGGGLMNTEAFF
V: TRBV7-9; size: many; D: TRBD1; J: TRBJ2-3; DNA: TGTGCCAGCAGCCCATCGACAGGGGCTGATACGCAGTATTTT; CDR3: CASSPSTGADTQYF
V: TRBV6-5; size: -; D: -; J: TRBJ1-1; DNA: TGTGCCAGCGTATCCTTCACCGGGGGGAACACTGAAGCTTTCTTT; CDR3: CASVSFTGGNTEAFF
V: TRBV5-1; size: few; D: TRBD1; J: TRBJ1-1; DNA: TGCGCCAGCAGCTTCTCCGGGACAGGGGTTTCTGAAGCTTTCTTT; CDR3: CASSFSGTGVSEAFF
V: TRBV2; size: -; D: -; J: TRBJ1-2; DNA: TGTGCCAGCAGGAATGGGGATGGCTACACCTTC; CDR3: CASRNGDGYTF